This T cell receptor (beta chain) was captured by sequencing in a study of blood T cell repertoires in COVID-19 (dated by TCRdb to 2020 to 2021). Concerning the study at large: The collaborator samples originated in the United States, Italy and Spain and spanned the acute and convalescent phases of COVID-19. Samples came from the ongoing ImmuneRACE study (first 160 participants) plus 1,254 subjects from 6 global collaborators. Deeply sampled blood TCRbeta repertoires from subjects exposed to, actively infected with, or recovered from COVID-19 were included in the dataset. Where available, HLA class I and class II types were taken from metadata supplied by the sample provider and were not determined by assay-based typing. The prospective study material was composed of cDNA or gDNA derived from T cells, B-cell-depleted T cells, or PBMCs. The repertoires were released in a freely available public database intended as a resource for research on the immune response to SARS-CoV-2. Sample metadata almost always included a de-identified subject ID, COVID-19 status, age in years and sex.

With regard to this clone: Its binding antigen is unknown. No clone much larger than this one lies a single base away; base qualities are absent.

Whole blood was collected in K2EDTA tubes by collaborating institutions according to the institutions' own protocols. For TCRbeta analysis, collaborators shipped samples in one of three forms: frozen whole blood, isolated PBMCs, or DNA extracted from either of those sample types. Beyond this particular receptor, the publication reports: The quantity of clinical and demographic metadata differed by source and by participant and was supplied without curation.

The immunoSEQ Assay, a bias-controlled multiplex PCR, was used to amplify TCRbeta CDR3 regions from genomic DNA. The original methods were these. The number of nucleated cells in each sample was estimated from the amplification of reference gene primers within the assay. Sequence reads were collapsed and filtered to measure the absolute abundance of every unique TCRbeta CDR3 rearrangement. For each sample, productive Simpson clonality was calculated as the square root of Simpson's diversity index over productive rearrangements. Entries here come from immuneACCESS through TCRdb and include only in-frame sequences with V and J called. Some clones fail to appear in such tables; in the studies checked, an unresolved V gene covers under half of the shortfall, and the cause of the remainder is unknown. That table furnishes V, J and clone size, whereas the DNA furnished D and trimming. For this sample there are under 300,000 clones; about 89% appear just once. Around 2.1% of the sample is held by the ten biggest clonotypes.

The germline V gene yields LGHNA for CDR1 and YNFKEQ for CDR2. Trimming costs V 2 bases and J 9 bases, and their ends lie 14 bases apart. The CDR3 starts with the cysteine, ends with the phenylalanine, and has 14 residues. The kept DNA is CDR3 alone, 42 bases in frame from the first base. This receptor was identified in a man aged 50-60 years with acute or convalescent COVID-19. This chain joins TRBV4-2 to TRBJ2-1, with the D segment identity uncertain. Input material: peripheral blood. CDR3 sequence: CASSQPTVSGEQFF. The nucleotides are TGTGCCAGCAGCCAACCCACAGTTTCAGGTGAGCAGTTCTTC.